This note documents a single TCR beta chain sequence. The antigen remains undetermined. This record comes from a study of response to subunit inactivated influenza vaccine. MiXCR was run by TCRdb on the RT-PCR reads, yielding one entry per CDR3 protein. The data hold approximately 680,000 distinct CDR3 sequences, with 15% to 19% observed a single time. V was pared by 0 bases and J by 5 bases, with 7 bases of the junction left unmatched. Germline V CDR1 and CDR2: MNHEY, SVGEGT. The CDR3 consists of 16 residues. Study outcomes and limitations: There was a suggestion from the authors that each seasonal influenza vaccination recruits few new T cells.

This receptor was obtained from a man between 50 and 59 years old who received an inactivated influenza vaccine. The source was PBMCs from blood, collected about 12 days after vaccination. The V gene is TRBV6-2 or TRBV6-3, the J gene TRBJ2-5; 9 bases are a match to TRBD2. The CDR3 sequence is CASSYSRGRVTETQYF. The CDR3 DNA reads TGTGCCAGCAGTTACTCTCGCGGGAGGGTGACGGAGACCCAGTACTTC.